Described below is a single T cell receptor (beta chain) sequence and its context. The antigen is unknown. This entry belongs to a study of blood T cells in healthy people across ages. The second PCR ran about 6 to 12 cycles with a sample-barcoded 5' primer and J-beta primers. From the 5' RACE reads, TCRdb called clonotypes with MiXCR, one entry per CDR3 protein. The repertoire holds around 1,600,000 distinct CDR3 sequences, with 40% to 45% as singletons. This CDR3 has 16 residues. Looked up from germline, CDR1 is MDHEN and CDR2 is SYDVKM. V was trimmed by 4 bases and J by 3 bases, leaving 16 bases between them. Findings and caveats of the study: The lack of PBMC sorting stopped any conclusive naive versus antigen-experienced comparison. There was a strong correlation between TCR beta diversity and naive T cell percentage.

This sequence was found in a woman aged 18-29 years in good health. The sequenced material came from blood. The chain joins TRBV28 to TRBJ2-1; no definite D call. CDR3 DNA: TGTGCCAGCAGTTCACCTCTTACCCTTTACTACAATGAGCAGTTCTTC. Protein: CASSSPLTLYYNEQFF. The variable domain in full, with the rest retrieved from reference TRBV28 and TRBJ2-1, is DVKVTQSSRYLVKRTGEKVFLECVQDMDHENMFWYRQDPGLGLRLIYFSYDVKMKEKGDIPEGYSVSREKKERFSLILESASTNQTSMYLCASSSPLTLYYNEQFFGPGTRLTVL.